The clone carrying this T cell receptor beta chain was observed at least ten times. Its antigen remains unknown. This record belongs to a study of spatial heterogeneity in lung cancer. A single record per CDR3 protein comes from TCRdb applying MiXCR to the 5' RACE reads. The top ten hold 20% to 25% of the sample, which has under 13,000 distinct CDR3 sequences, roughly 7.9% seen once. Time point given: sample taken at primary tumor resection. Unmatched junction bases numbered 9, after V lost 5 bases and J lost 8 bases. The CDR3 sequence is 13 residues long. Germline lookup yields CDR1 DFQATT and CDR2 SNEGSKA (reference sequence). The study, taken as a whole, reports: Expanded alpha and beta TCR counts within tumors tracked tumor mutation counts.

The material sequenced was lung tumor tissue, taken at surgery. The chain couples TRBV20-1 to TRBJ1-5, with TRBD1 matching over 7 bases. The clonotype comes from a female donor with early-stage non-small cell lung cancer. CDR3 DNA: TGCAGTGCTGAGCCCGACAGGGTCGAGCCCCAGCATTTT. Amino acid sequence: CSAEPDRVEPQHF.